This TCR beta chain was recorded in a study of control samples from healthy donors and cancer patients (dated by TCRdb to 2019 to 2021). V trim: 0 bases; J trim: 10 bases; unmatched bases: 9. The CDR3 starts with the cysteine, ends with the phenylalanine, and has 15 residues. Only the CDR3 DNA is retained, 45 bases long and in frame from the first base. CDR1 and CDR2 were assigned from the germline V gene (reference sequence) as SGHNT and YYREEE. Note on this clone: This clone's antigen is unknown. No base quality information exists; no much larger clone differs at one position.

Library preparation was by the immunoSEQ multiplex PCR assay. TCRdb carries this immuneACCESS record with in-frame sequences only. Its versions omit some clonotypes, under half of them owing to an unresolved V gene in the studies checked, with the rest unexplained. Within this sample are about 110,000 clones, with approximately 84% of them counted one time only. The top ten clones comprise roughly 6.5% of the sample. Recombination linked TRBV5-4 to TRBJ2-1, with TRBD1 matching 8 junction bases. Material: blood. The TCR originated in a man aged 18 to 30 in good health. The CDR3 corresponds to CASSLAGGAGTEQFF. The base sequence is TGTGCCAGCAGCTTGGCAGGGGGCGCGGGGACCGAGCAGTTCTTC.